The rows below give T cell receptor beta chains drawn from one sample of a study of graft-versus-host responses after intestinal transplantation. The assay was immunoSEQ multiplex PCR, and TCRdb's table has in-frame clones only and misses some. Among roughly 89,000 clones listed, 90% to 95% were seen once. No cognate antigen is known for these TCRs. The specimen was unstimulated CD4+ T cells sorted from spleen or lymph node cells, collected before intestinal transplant. All receptors come from a human donor who received an intestinal transplant. Both conserved end residues are part of each CDR3. The D gene is left open where the match is weak. Some rows mark clone size as missing; the rest say once, few, many or name a class of expanded clone.

abundance: .; d_gene: .; v_gene: TRBV11-2; j_gene: TRBJ2-7; CDR3aa: CASSLSGARSYEQYF; CDR3nt: TGTGCCAGCAGCTTAAGTGGAGCTAGGTCCTACGAGCAGTACTTC
abundance: .; d_gene: .; v_gene: TRBV11-1; j_gene: TRBJ1-2; CDR3aa: CASSRPGTPYGYTF; CDR3nt: TGTGCCAGCAGCCGACCAGGAACCCCTTATGGCTACACCTTC
abundance: .; d_gene: .; v_gene: TRBV11-2; j_gene: TRBJ2-1; CDR3aa: CASSSIKYGDEQFF; CDR3nt: TGTGCCAGCAGCTCGATAAAGTATGGAGACGAGCAGTTCTTC
abundance: .; d_gene: TRBD1; v_gene: TRBV5-4; j_gene: TRBJ2-2; CDR3aa: CASSYRTGTNTGELFF; CDR3nt: TGTGCCAGCAGCTACCGGACAGGGACGAACACCGGGGAGCTGTTTTTT
abundance: .; d_gene: .; v_gene: TRBV5-1; j_gene: TRBJ1-5; CDR3aa: CASSLGHNQPQHF; CDR3nt: TGCGCCAGCAGCTTGGGACACAATCAGCCCCAGCATTTT
abundance: .; d_gene: .; v_gene: TRBV2; j_gene: TRBJ1-6; CDR3aa: CASNRQGKPLHF; CDR3nt: TGTGCAAGCAACCGGCAGGGGAAACCCCTCCACTTT
abundance: .; d_gene: .; v_gene: TRBV28; j_gene: TRBJ1-1; CDR3aa: CASSRRVRTEAFF; CDR3nt: TGTGCCAGCAGTAGGAGGGTTCGCACTGAAGCTTTCTTT
abundance: .; d_gene: .; v_gene: TRBV10-3; j_gene: TRBJ2-1; CDR3aa: CAISGRGYNEQFF; CDR3nt: TGTGCCATCAGTGGACGAGGGTACAATGAGCAGTTCTTC
abundance: .; d_gene: .; v_gene: TRBV5-1; j_gene: TRBJ1-2; CDR3aa: CASSVTGPDYGYTF; CDR3nt: TGCGCCAGCAGCGTAACAGGGCCCGACTATGGCTACACCTTC
abundance: .; d_gene: .; v_gene: TRBV27; j_gene: TRBJ1-1; CDR3aa: CASSLRPEITEAFF; CDR3nt: TGTGCCAGCAGTCTAAGACCGGAGATCACTGAAGCTTTCTTT
abundance: .; d_gene: TRBD1; v_gene: TRBV28; j_gene: TRBJ1-5; CDR3aa: CASRGNRGDNQPQHF; CDR3nt: TGTGCCAGCCGCGGAAACAGGGGGGACAATCAGCCCCAGCATTTT
abundance: .; d_gene: .; v_gene: TRBV5-5; j_gene: TRBJ2-6; CDR3aa: CASSTPTSPGANVLTF; CDR3nt: TGTGCCAGCAGCACCCCAACATCTCCAGGGGCCAACGTCCTGACTTTC
abundance: .; d_gene: .; v_gene: TRBV7-9; j_gene: TRBJ1-2; CDR3aa: CASSLSVTGVDGYTF; CDR3nt: TGTGCCAGCAGCTTGAGCGTGACAGGCGTTGATGGCTACACCTTC
abundance: .; d_gene: TRBD2; v_gene: TRBV5-1; j_gene: TRBJ2-7; CDR3aa: CASSLDRLAGGDEQYF; CDR3nt: TGCGCCAGCAGCTTGGACCGACTAGCGGGAGGGGACGAGCAGTACTTC
abundance: .; d_gene: TRBD1; v_gene: TRBV25-1; j_gene: TRBJ1-6; CDR3aa: CASSDPGGAGSPLHF; CDR3nt: TGTGCCAGCAGTGACCCAGGGGGCGCGGGATCACCCCTCCACTTT
abundance: .; d_gene: .; v_gene: TRBV12-5; j_gene: TRBJ2-2; CDR3aa: CASGLARGNTGELFF; CDR3nt: TGTGCTAGTGGTTTAGCCAGGGGTAACACCGGGGAGCTGTTTTTT
abundance: few; d_gene: TRBD1; v_gene: TRBV6-6; j_gene: TRBJ2-7; CDR3aa: CAAAGTEYEQYF; CDR3nt: TGTGCCGCTGCCGGGACAGAGTACGAGCAGTACTTC
abundance: .; d_gene: TRBD2; v_gene: TRBV28; j_gene: TRBJ2-7; CDR3aa: CASSFGTSGIPYEQYF; CDR3nt: TGTGCCAGCAGTTTTGGGACTAGCGGGATTCCGTACGAGCAGTACTTC
abundance: .; d_gene: .; v_gene: TRBV9; j_gene: TRBJ1-1; CDR3aa: CASSPRETEAFF; CDR3nt: TGTGCCAGCAGCCCCAGGGAAACTGAAGCTTTCTTT
abundance: once; d_gene: .; v_gene: TRBV28; j_gene: TRBJ1-4; CDR3aa: CASSFGGEKLFF; CDR3nt: TGTGCCAGCAGTTTCGGAGGTGAAAAACTGTTTTTT
abundance: .; d_gene: TRBD1; v_gene: TRBV6-6; j_gene: TRBJ2-1; CDR3aa: CASSYLQGNEQFF; CDR3nt: TGTGCCAGCAGTTACCTACAGGGGAATGAGCAGTTCTTC
abundance: .; d_gene: TRBD1; v_gene: TRBV30; j_gene: TRBJ2-3; CDR3aa: CAWRKSGTRGDTQYF; CDR3nt: TGTGCCTGGAGGAAATCCGGGACCAGGGGGGATACGCAGTATTTT
abundance: .; d_gene: TRBD1; v_gene: TRBV7-2; j_gene: TRBJ1-2; CDR3aa: CASSLTGQGADGYTF; CDR3nt: TGTGCCAGCAGCTTAACCGGACAGGGGGCTGACGGCTACACCTTC
abundance: .; d_gene: .; v_gene: TRBV28; j_gene: TRBJ1-5; CDR3aa: CASSLPQGGSPQHF; CDR3nt: TGTGCCAGCAGCCTCCCCCAGGGTGGCTCGCCCCAGCATTTT
abundance: .; d_gene: TRBD2; v_gene: TRBV10-2; j_gene: TRBJ2-3; CDR3aa: CASSVAGGSTDTQYF; CDR3nt: TGCGCCAGCAGTGTAGCGGGGGGTTCCACAGATACGCAGTATTTT
abundance: once; d_gene: TRBD1; v_gene: TRBV27; j_gene: TRBJ2-7; CDR3aa: CASSQPKWDRETYEQYF; CDR3nt: TGTGCCAGCAGTCAACCAAAGTGGGACAGGGAAACCTACGAGCAGTACTTC
abundance: once; d_gene: TRBD1; v_gene: TRBV6-1; j_gene: TRBJ1-2; CDR3aa: CASSVSGTDLYGYTF; CDR3nt: TGTGCCAGCAGTGTCTCCGGGACAGATCTCTATGGCTACACCTTC
abundance: .; d_gene: TRBD2; v_gene: TRBV7-9; j_gene: TRBJ2-7; CDR3aa: CASSLVAGGLYEQYF; CDR3nt: TGTGCCAGCAGCTTAGTAGCGGGAGGGCTCTACGAGCAGTACTTC
abundance: .; d_gene: .; v_gene: TRBV6-1; j_gene: TRBJ2-1; CDR3aa: CASSVVAANNEQFF; CDR3nt: TGTGCCAGCAGCGTGGTAGCGGCCAACAATGAGCAGTTCTTC
abundance: .; d_gene: TRBD1; v_gene: TRBV15; j_gene: TRBJ2-7; CDR3aa: CATSRGGTAYEQYF; CDR3nt: TGTGCCACCAGCAGAGGTGGGACAGCCTACGAGCAGTACTTC
abundance: .; d_gene: .; v_gene: TRBV7-2; j_gene: TRBJ2-7; CDR3aa: CASSVGGTALYEQYF; CDR3nt: TGTGCCAGCAGCGTTGGCGGGACGGCTCTCTACGAGCAGTACTTC
abundance: .; d_gene: .; v_gene: TRBV6-1; j_gene: TRBJ2-1; CDR3aa: CATQRTFSYNEQFF; CDR3nt: TGTGCCACCCAAAGGACTTTTTCCTACAATGAGCAGTTCTTC
abundance: .; d_gene: TRBD1; v_gene: TRBV19; j_gene: TRBJ2-1; CDR3aa: CASSTQGSSYNEQFF; CDR3nt: TGTGCCAGTAGTACACAGGGGAGCTCCTACAATGAGCAGTTCTTC
abundance: .; d_gene: TRBD1; v_gene: TRBV19; j_gene: TRBJ1-5; CDR3aa: CASSIGTGGLITDQPQHF; CDR3nt: TGTGCCAGTAGTATCGGGACAGGGGGCTTGATAACGGATCAGCCCCAGCATTTT
abundance: few; d_gene: TRBD1; v_gene: TRBV10-3; j_gene: TRBJ2-1; CDR3aa: CAISEDRGRNEQFF; CDR3nt: TGTGCCATCAGCGAGGACAGGGGGCGAAATGAGCAGTTCTTC
abundance: .; d_gene: .; v_gene: TRBV6-1; j_gene: TRBJ1-5; CDR3aa: CASSERGHYSNQPQHF; CDR3nt: TGTGCCAGCAGTGAACGGGGACATTATAGCAATCAGCCCCAGCATTTT
abundance: once; d_gene: TRBD2; v_gene: TRBV19; j_gene: TRBJ2-2; CDR3aa: CASSIPGLADRELFF; CDR3nt: TGTGCCAGTAGTATACCGGGACTAGCGGATCGGGAGCTGTTTTTT
abundance: .; d_gene: .; v_gene: TRBV28; j_gene: TRBJ2-5; CDR3aa: CASSLRGGALETQYF; CDR3nt: TGTGCCAGCAGTTTGAGGGGGGGGGCCTTGGAGACCCAGTACTTC
abundance: .; d_gene: TRBD2; v_gene: TRBV5-6; j_gene: TRBJ2-5; CDR3aa: CASSSGGGRRQETQYF; CDR3nt: TGTGCCAGCAGCTCCGGGGGGGGGCGGAGGCAAGAGACCCAGTACTTC
abundance: .; d_gene: .; v_gene: TRBV5-1; j_gene: TRBJ2-5; CDR3aa: CASSFSTGETQYF; CDR3nt: TGCGCCAGCAGCTTTTCCACCGGGGAGACCCAGTACTTC
abundance: .; d_gene: .; v_gene: TRBV12-5; j_gene: TRBJ1-4; CDR3aa: CASGSPGGEKLFF; CDR3nt: TGTGCTAGTGGTTCCCCGGGGGGTGAAAAACTGTTTTTT
abundance: .; d_gene: TRBD1; v_gene: TRBV9; j_gene: TRBJ1-1; CDR3aa: CASSVGQGRRAFF; CDR3nt: TGTGCCAGCAGCGTTGGACAGGGACGTAGAGCTTTCTTT
abundance: .; d_gene: TRBD2; v_gene: TRBV5-4; j_gene: TRBJ2-1; CDR3aa: CASSSWGTSGRFYEQFF; CDR3nt: TGTGCCAGCAGCTCGTGGGGGACTAGCGGGAGGTTCTATGAGCAGTTCTTC
abundance: .; d_gene: .; v_gene: TRBV2; j_gene: TRBJ2-7; CDR3aa: CASMPYGGGHEQYF; CDR3nt: TGTGCCAGCATGCCGTATGGGGGAGGTCACGAGCAGTACTTC
abundance: .; d_gene: TRBD1; v_gene: TRBV5-4; j_gene: TRBJ2-1; CDR3aa: CASSLFGQGAQNEQFF; CDR3nt: TGTGCCAGCAGCTTGTTTGGACAGGGTGCCCAAAATGAGCAGTTCTTC
abundance: .; d_gene: TRBD2; v_gene: TRBV4-2; j_gene: TRBJ2-1; CDR3aa: CASSDSGSGVNEQFF; CDR3nt: TGTGCCAGCAGCGACAGCGGGAGTGGTGTCAATGAGCAGTTCTTC
abundance: .; d_gene: .; v_gene: TRBV10-2; j_gene: TRBJ1-1; CDR3aa: CASSEPPGSARDTEAFF; CDR3nt: TGCGCCAGCAGTGAGCCGCCCGGTAGTGCCCGGGACACTGAAGCTTTCTTT
abundance: few; d_gene: .; v_gene: TRBV2; j_gene: TRBJ1-1; CDR3aa: CASIPDGAQAFF; CDR3nt: TGTGCCAGCATCCCCGATGGGGCCCAGGCTTTCTTT
abundance: few; d_gene: TRBD1; v_gene: TRBV4-3; j_gene: TRBJ1-4; CDR3aa: CASSQNTGVYEKLFF; CDR3nt: TGCGCCAGCAGCCAGAATACAGGGGTTTACGAAAAACTGTTTTTT
abundance: once; d_gene: TRBD2; v_gene: TRBV4-1; j_gene: TRBJ2-5; CDR3aa: CASSHGLAAYQETQYF; CDR3nt: TGCGCCAGCAGCCACGGACTAGCGGCGTACCAAGAGACCCAATACTTC
abundance: .; d_gene: TRBD1; v_gene: TRBV5-4; j_gene: TRBJ1-2; CDR3aa: CASSQRSQTGGSRGYTF; CDR3nt: TGTGCCAGCAGCCAACGTAGCCAGACAGGGGGAAGTCGTGGCTACACCTTC